These 5 T cell receptor beta chains came from one sample sequenced in a study of Graves' ophthalmopathy and Graves' hyperthyroidism. Scientists amplified the TCR beta CDR3 regions from RNA transcripts. An initial RT-PCR round employing HTBI primers preceded a second-round multiplex PCR. One entry per CDR3 protein results from TCRdb running MiXCR on the multiplex PCR reads. This table holds roughly 170,000 distinct CDR3 sequences, around 39% found once. Material for sequencing was peripheral blood. These receptors were taken from a young man with Graves' ophthalmopathy.

Many counts were recorded for this clonotype. The chain uses TRBV4-3 and TRBJ1-2, with TRBD1 identical over 8 bases. The CDR3 is 15 residues long. Germline V CDR1 and CDR2: LGHNA, YSLEER. V dropped 0 bases and J dropped 6; count of bases not matched to a gene: 6. The CDR3 nucleotides are TGCGCCAGCAGCCAAGAGCAGGGGGCATGGAATGGCTACACCTTC. This sequence encodes CASSQEQGAWNGYTF.

This clonotype was counted many times. The chain joins TRBV28 to TRBJ2-1; 14 nucleotides line up with TRBD2. With 4 bases clipped from V and 7 bases from J, the junction kept 3 bases outside the gene matches. CDR3 length: 15 amino acids. Looked up from germline, CDR1 is MDHEN and CDR2 is SYDVKM. CDR3: CASSWGTSGRNEQFF. The CDR3 DNA is TGTGCCAGCAGTTGGGGGACTAGCGGGAGAAATGAGCAGTTCTTC.

V and J are TRBV12-3 or TRBV12-4 and TRBJ1-2, with TRBD1 identical over 8 bases. This CDR3 has 14 residues. With V trimmed by 5 bases and J by 6 bases, 8 bases remained unmatched. In DNA form, the CDR3 reads TGTGCCAGCAGTACCTCGACAGGGGAACATGGCTACACCTTC. Translation: CASSTSTGEHGYTF.

The chain carries TRBV30 and TRBJ2-5; perhaps TRBD2 as D (6 bases). This CDR3 comprises 15 residues. Trimming cost V 3 bases and J 7 bases, with 21 bases left between them. Per the germline V gene, CDR1 is GTSNPN and CDR2 is SVGIG (reference sequence). CDR3 in DNA: TGTGCCTGGAGAACCGTAGGGCAGGCCGGGGGGACCCAGTACTTC. This sequence encodes CAWRTVGQAGGTQYF.

This clonotype appeared once. The rearrangement links TRBV11-2 to TRBJ2-6, with D tentatively TRBD1 or TRBD2 (5 bases each). The V gene lost 4 bases and the J gene lost 4 bases, with 17 bases spanning the gap. Per the germline V gene, CDR1 is SGHAT and CDR2 is FQNNGV. There are 17 residues in the CDR3. CDR3 loop: CASSSMAPGTGANVLTF. The CDR3 DNA follows: TGTGCCAGCAGCTCAATGGCCCCAGGGACCGGGGCCAACGTCCTGACTTTC.